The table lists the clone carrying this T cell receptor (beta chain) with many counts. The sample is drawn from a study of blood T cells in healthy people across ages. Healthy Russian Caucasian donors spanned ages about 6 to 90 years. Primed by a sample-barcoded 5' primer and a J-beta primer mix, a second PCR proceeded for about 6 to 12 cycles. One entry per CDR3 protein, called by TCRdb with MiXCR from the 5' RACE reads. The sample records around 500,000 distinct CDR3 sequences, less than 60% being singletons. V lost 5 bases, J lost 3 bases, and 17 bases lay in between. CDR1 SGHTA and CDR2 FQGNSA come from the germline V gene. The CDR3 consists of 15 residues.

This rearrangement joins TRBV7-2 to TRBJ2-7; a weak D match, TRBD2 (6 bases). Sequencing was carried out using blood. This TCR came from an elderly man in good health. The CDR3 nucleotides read TGTGCCAGCAGCCCCATAGCGGTCCCCTACTACGAGCAGTACTTC. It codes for CASSPIAVPYYEQYF.